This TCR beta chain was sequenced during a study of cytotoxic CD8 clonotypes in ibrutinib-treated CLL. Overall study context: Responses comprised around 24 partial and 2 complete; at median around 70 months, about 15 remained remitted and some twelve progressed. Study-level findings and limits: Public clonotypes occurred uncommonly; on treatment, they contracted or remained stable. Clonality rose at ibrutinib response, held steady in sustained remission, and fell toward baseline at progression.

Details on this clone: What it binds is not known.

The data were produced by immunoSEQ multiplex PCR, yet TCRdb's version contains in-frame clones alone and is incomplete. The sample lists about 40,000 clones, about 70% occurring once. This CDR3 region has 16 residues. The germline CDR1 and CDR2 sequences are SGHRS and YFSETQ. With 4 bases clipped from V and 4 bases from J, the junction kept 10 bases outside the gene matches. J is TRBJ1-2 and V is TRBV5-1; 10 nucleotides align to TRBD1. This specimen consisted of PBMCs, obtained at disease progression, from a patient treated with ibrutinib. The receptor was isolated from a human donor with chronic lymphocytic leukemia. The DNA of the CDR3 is TGCGCCAGCAGCCCGGACGACAGGGGGCGCAGCTATGGCTACACCTTC. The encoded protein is CASSPDDRGRSYGYTF.